These 28 T cell receptor beta chains were sequenced from one sample in a study of cytomegalovirus exposure and HLA in healthy donors. PCR involved 60 Vbeta and 13 Jbeta primers. Clones were sequenced by immunoSEQ multiplex PCR, and TCRdb holds only the in-frame ones, with some missing. The profile shows around 200,000 clones, less than 85% of them singletons. The sample comprised PBMCs. All receptors derive from a girl aged 2 to 9 in good health and CMV-seronegative.

The chain links TRBV18 to TRBJ2-7, with TRBD2 matching over 7 bases. This CDR3 contains 14 residues. Per germline, CDR1 KGHSH and CDR2 LQKENI. Trimming at V came to 6 bases and at J to 0 bases, leaving 5 bases not matched to a gene. The CDR3 is CASSPSGNSYEQYF. The CDR3 region has the DNA TGTGCCAGCTCTCCTAGCGGAAACTCCTACGAGCAGTACTTC.

V and J are TRBV18 and TRBJ1-4; possibly TRBD1 for D (6 bases). The CDR3 is made up of 15 amino acids. Germline-derived CDR1 and CDR2 are KGHSH and LQKENI. V was shortened by 5 bases and J by 0 bases, with 10 bases between the two germline ends. The chain's CDR3 is CASSDRTATNEKLFF. Written as DNA, the CDR3 is TGTGCCAGCTCAGATAGGACAGCAACTAATGAAAAACTGTTTTTT.

The chain employs TRBV10-3 and TRBJ1-2; D is undetermined. Trimming shortened V by 6 bases and J by 8 bases, and 7 bases separated the two germline ends. Germline CDR1 is ENHRY and CDR2 is SYGVKD. The CDR3 is made up of 10 amino acids. CDR3 nucleotides: TGTGCCATCAGAGCGGAAGGCTACACCTTC. Amino acid sequence: CAIRAEGYTF.

This chain joins TRBV18 and TRBJ1-5, with 8 nucleotides matching TRBD1. The germline gives CDR1 KGHSH, CDR2 LQKENI. V lost 3 bases to trimming and J lost 2 bases; unmatched junction nucleotides: 3. The CDR3 runs to 15 residues. CDR3: CASSPSGQGNQPQHF. CDR3 DNA: TGTGCCAGCTCACCGTCGGGACAGGGCAATCAGCCCCAGCATTTT.

V usage is TRBV9 and J usage is TRBJ1-2; TRBD1 might be the D (5 bases). Germline V CDR1 and CDR2: SGDLS, YYNGEE. This CDR3 is built from 15 residues. V was pared by 4 bases and J by 0 bases, with 13 bases between. This CDR3 reads CASSLSDRANYGYTF. The CDR3 DNA sequence: TGTGCCAGCAGCCTTTCCGACAGAGCTAACTATGGCTACACCTTC.

This clone occurred once. The chain has TRBV4-1 and TRBJ2-5; 7 nucleotides match TRBD1. Germline V gene lookup returns CDR1 MGHRA and CDR2 YSYEKL. The CDR3 totals 14 residues. J was trimmed by 4 bases and V by 4 bases; bases with no gene match: 6. CDR3 loop: CASSLQTGRETQYF. Here the CDR3 DNA reads TGCGCCAGCAGCCTCCAGACAGGGAGAGAGACCCAGTACTTC.

The rearrangement links TRBV27 to TRBJ2-7; 15 bases line up with TRBD2. CDR1 MNHEY and CDR2 SMNVEV come from the germline V gene (reference sequence). Trimming at V came to 8 bases and at J to 7 bases, leaving 9 bases not matched to a gene. The CDR3 consists of 15 residues. CDR3 protein: CASGGGLAGGGEQYF. The CDR3, as DNA: TGTGCCAGCGGGGGGGGACTAGCGGGAGGAGGAGAGCAGTACTTC.

CDR3 amino acids: CASSLVTSGGETQYF. The CDR3 nucleotides are TGTGCCAGCAGCTTAGTAACTAGCGGGGGCGAGACCCAGTACTTC. The rearrangement joins TRBV7-2 to TRBJ2-5; 11 positions agree with TRBD2. V gave up 1 base and J gave up 5 bases; unmatched junction bases: 3. The CDR3 covers 15 residues. Germline V gives CDR1 SGHTA, CDR2 FQGNSA. Full variable domain (remainder filled in from reference TRBV7-2 and TRBJ2-5): GAGVSQSPSNKVTEKGKDVELRCDPISGHTALYWYRQSLGQGLEFLIYFQGNSAPDKSGLPSDRFSAERTGGSVSTLTIQRTQQEDSAVYLCASSLVTSGGETQYFGPGTRLLVL.

This clone was counted only a few times. The V call is TRBV5-8, the J call TRBJ1-1, with D unresolved. The V gene's germline CDR1 is SGHTS and CDR2 YDEGEE. The V and J ends lost 0 bases and 0 bases respectively, with 6 bases between them. The CDR3 extends over 14 amino acids. The CDR3 DNA reads TGTGCCAGCAGCTTGGATGTCTTGAACACTGAAGCTTTCTTT. Encoded protein: CASSLDVLNTEAFF.

The chain couples TRBV5-1 to TRBJ2-7; possibly TRBD2 for D (5 bases). Germline CDR1 is SGHRS and CDR2 is YFSETQ. V was clipped by 5 bases and J by 1 base, with 7 bases between them. This CDR3 is built from 12 residues. CDR3 in DNA: TGCGCCAGCAGAAGAGGGTCCTACGAGCAGTACTTC. This encodes CASRRGSYEQYF. The variable domain in full, with the rest retrieved from reference TRBV5-1 and TRBJ2-7, is KAGVTQTPRYLIKTRGQQVTLSCSPISGHRSVSWYQQTPGQGLQFLFEYFSETQRNKGNFPGRFSGRQFSNSRSEMNVSTLELGDSALYLCASRRGSYEQYFGPGTRLTVT.

J is TRBJ1-4 and V is TRBV28; no clear D gene. CDR1 MDHEN and CDR2 SYDVKM come from the germline V gene. The CDR3 loop spans 18 amino acids. With 7 bases removed from V and 3 bases from J, the gap between germline ends came to 24 bases. CDR3 bases: TGTGCCAGCATCCCCCGGGGTGTGAACCAAGAGGCTAATGAAAAACTGTTTTTT. Its protein is CASIPRGVNQEANEKLFF.

In DNA, the CDR3 is TGCGCCAGCAGCTACCTGACTTCCGAAGGCAATGAGCAGTTCTTC. Its translation: CASSYLTSEGNEQFF. The chain joins TRBV5-1 to TRBJ2-1; no reliable D call. V dropped 3 bases and J dropped 6 bases, with 16 bases sitting between them. The CDR3 extends over 15 amino acids. Germline values: CDR1 SGHRS, CDR2 YFSETQ.

In this sample, this clone turned up once. This CDR3 is CASSTTWSQPQHF. CDR3 sequence (DNA): TGTGCCAGTAGTACGACTTGGAGTCAGCCCCAGCATTTT. The V and J genes are TRBV19 and TRBJ1-5; unclear D gene. Germline V gives CDR1 LNHDA, CDR2 SQIVND (reference sequence). Trimming took 4 bases from V and 6 from J, leaving 10 bases between them. The CDR3 has 13 amino acids. The full variable domain, completed using reference TRBV19 and TRBJ1-5, is DGGITQSPKYLFRKEGQNVTLSCEQNLNHDAMYWYRQDPGQGLRLIYYSQIVNDFQKGDIAEGYSVSREKKESFPLTVTSAQKNPTAFYLCASSTTWSQPQHFGDGTRLSIL.

The rearrangement links TRBV27 to TRBJ1-5, with no clear D. The germline V and J ends were trimmed by 5 bases and 1 base, with 12 bases remaining between them. CDR3 length equals 15 residues. Germline CDR1 and CDR2: MNHEY and SMNVEV (reference sequence). Here the CDR3 reads CASSLGAGSNQPQHF. CDR3 coding DNA: TGTGCCAGCAGTCTGGGAGCCGGGAGCAATCAGCCCCAGCATTTT.

The chain links TRBV6-5 to TRBJ2-7, with D possibly being TRBD1 (6 bases). The CDR3 loop spans 16 amino acids. Germline V CDR1 and CDR2: MNHEY, SVGAGI. Trimming removed 0 bases at V and 1 base at J, with 13 bases between. The CDR3 is CASSYSPRGESYEQYF. In nucleotides, the CDR3 is TGTGCCAGCAGTTACTCCCCCAGGGGAGAATCCTACGAGCAGTACTTC.

The CDR3 region is CASSLESPGNTIYF. The CDR3 DNA is TGCGCCAGCAGCTTGGAAAGCCCTGGAAACACCATATATTTT. V and J are TRBV5-1 and TRBJ1-3; D gene uncertain. The V gene's germline CDR1 is SGHRS and CDR2 YFSETQ. This CDR3 is 14 amino acids long. The ends were cut back, 0 bases at V and 2 bases at J, with 6 bases in the middle. The complete variable domain, with remaining parts taken from reference TRBV5-1 and TRBJ1-3, reads KAGVTQTPRYLIKTRGQQVTLSCSPISGHRSVSWYQQTPGQGLQFLFEYFSETQRNKGNFPGRFSGRQFSNSRSEMNVSTLELGDSALYLCASSLESPGNTIYFGEGSWLTVV.

The chain is built from TRBV6-5 and TRBJ2-7, with D perhaps TRBD1 (5 bases). Deletions cut 0 bases from V and 7 bases from J, with 16 bases between. Looked up from germline, CDR1 is MNHEY and CDR2 is SVGAGI. There are 15 residues in the CDR3. The CDR3 here is CASSYSRGPLGEQYF. CDR3 coding DNA: TGTGCCAGCAGTTACTCTAGGGGCCCCCTTGGGGAGCAGTACTTC.

CDR3 DNA sequence: TGTGCCAGCAGCTTACATCAGGGGTCTAACTATGGCTACACCTTC. This gives the protein CASSLHQGSNYGYTF. The chain carries TRBV5-5 and TRBJ1-2, with D possibly TRBD1 on 6 matching bases. CDR1 and CDR2 (germline): SGHKS, YYEKEE (reference sequence). The CDR3 has 15 amino acids. Deletions cut 2 bases from V and 0 bases from J, with 11 bases between.

The rearrangement joins TRBV15 to TRBJ2-7; TRBD2 matches at 7 bases. Germline loops: CDR1 LNHNV, CDR2 YYDKDF (reference sequence). The CDR3 contains 15 residues. The junction had 7 bases not matched to a gene; V was cut back by 2 bases and J by 3 bases. The CDR3: CATSRPGGFNYEQYF. The CDR3, as DNA: TGTGCCACCAGCAGACCGGGGGGATTCAACTACGAGCAGTACTTC. The entire variable domain, with the rest obtained from reference TRBV15 and TRBJ2-7, is as follows: DAMVIQNPRYQVTQFGKPVTLSCSQTLNHNVMYWYQQKSSQAPKLLFHYYDKDFNNEADTPDNFQSRRPNTSFCFLDIRSPGLGDTAMYLCATSRPGGFNYEQYFGPGTRLTVT.

The chain uses TRBV7-7 and TRBJ2-2; a weak D match, TRBD1 (6 bases). CDR1 and CDR2 from the germline V gene are SSHAT and FNYEAQ (reference sequence). The CDR3 length is 15 residues. Trimming pared 1 base from V and 1 base from J, leaving 7 bases between. The CDR3 is CASSLGTVNTGELFF. CDR3 DNA sequence: TGTGCCAGCAGCTTAGGGACAGTGAACACCGGGGAGCTGTTTTTT. Together with reference TRBV7-7 and TRBJ2-2, the CDR3 gives the full variable domain: GAGVSQSPRYKVTKRGQDVTLRCDPISSHATLYWYQQALGQGPEFLTYFNYEAQPDKSGLPSDRFSAERPEGSISTLTIQRTEQRDSAMYRCASSLGTVNTGELFFGEGSRLTVL.

This chain links TRBV7-9 with TRBJ2-1; the D is unclear. V was trimmed by 0 bases and J by 1 base, leaving 4 bases between them. The CDR3 has 14 amino acids. Germline-derived CDR1 and CDR2 are SEHNR and FQNEAQ (reference sequence). CDR3 nucleotide sequence: TGTGCCAGCAGCTTAGCGCAGTCCTACAATGAGCAGTTCTTC. Translation gives CASSLAQSYNEQFF.

This clone appeared a few times. This chain joins TRBV10-3 and TRBJ2-3; D is uncertain. V lost 3 bases and J lost 2, with 6 bases in between. Germline CDR1 reads ENHRY; CDR2 reads SYGVKD. There are 13 residues in the CDR3. As DNA, the CDR3 is TGTGCCATCAGTGAAACAAACACAGATACGCAGTATTTT. It codes for CAISETNTDTQYF.

The chain joins TRBV2 to TRBJ2-5, with a weak D call TRBD1 (5 bases). The CDR3 has 15 residues. Germline-derived CDR1 and CDR2 are SNHLY and FYNNEI. Trimming left V 1 base short and J 2 bases short, with 11 bases between. The CDR3 here is CASSEEQAGQETQYF. The CDR3 coding sequence is TGTGCCAGCAGTGAAGAACAGGCCGGGCAAGAGACCCAGTACTTC.

J is TRBJ1-2 and V is TRBV9; TRBD1 aligns across 8 bases. V was clipped by 4 bases and J by 5 bases; unmatched bases: 4. This CDR3 has 13 amino acids. Germline CDR1 SGDLS, CDR2 YYNGEE. This chain's CDR3 is CASSTDRGYGYTF. The CDR3, as DNA: TGTGCCAGCAGCACAGACAGGGGATATGGCTACACCTTC.

V usage is TRBV4-1 and J usage is TRBJ2-5; D unclear. The germline V gene encodes CDR1 MGHRA and CDR2 YSYEKL. The CDR3 loop spans 12 amino acids. V was pared by 1 base and J by 11 bases, with 11 bases between. The CDR3 loop is CASSQGGREQYF. The CDR3, as DNA: TGCGCCAGCAGCCAAGGTGGTCGAGAGCAGTACTTC.

This chain joins TRBV4-1 and TRBJ1-1, with D hard to call. With 1 base removed from V and 7 bases from J, the gap between germline ends came to 16 bases. Germline-derived CDR1 and CDR2 are MGHRA and YSYEKL. The CDR3 is 15 amino acids. CDR3: CASSQVGFSEGEAFF. In nucleotides, the CDR3 is TGCGCCAGCAGCCAAGTTGGGTTCTCCGAGGGTGAAGCTTTCTTT.

This clone was counted only a few times. The V gene is TRBV6-5, the J gene TRBJ1-4; D perhaps matches TRBD1 (6 bases). CDR1 and CDR2 (germline): MNHEY, SVGAGI. Trimming shortened V by 5 bases and J by 4 bases, and 11 bases separated the two germline ends. This CDR3 has 14 residues. The CDR3 nucleotides are TGTGCCAGCAGTCTTGGACAGCTTAATGAAAAACTGTTTTTT. This translates into CASSLGQLNEKLFF.

The V gene is TRBV5-1, the J gene TRBJ2-3, with 7 bases that match TRBD2. The CDR3 loop spans 16 amino acids. Germline-derived CDR1 and CDR2 are SGHRS and YFSETQ. Losses at the gene ends were 2 bases for V and 0 bases for J; bases not matched to a gene: 6. CDR3 region: CASSLPDGGSTDTQYF. The CDR3 DNA follows: TGCGCCAGCAGCTTACCAGACGGGGGGAGCACAGATACGCAGTATTTT.